This T cell receptor (beta chain) was captured by sequencing in a study of a mutant IDH1 vaccine in newly diagnosed glioma. Turning to the study itself: Patients in the study were vaccinated eight times, receiving shots in weeks 1, 3, 5, 7, 11, 15, 19 and 23. Treated individuals were around 60% male and approximately 38% female, averaging roughly 38 years of age. Notes on the study in general: Of the patients, more than 80% had vaccine-induced immune responses.

Only in-frame clones appear in the TCRdb table, and some are missing; sequencing was by immunoSEQ multiplex PCR. This sample has more than 35,000 clones, with over 75% found just once. Time point reported: week 5, during vaccination. Vaccine doses each comprised 300 ug of mutant IDH1 20-mer peptide, with topical imiquimod. Note on this clone: Its antigen is not known.

Germline-derived CDR1 and CDR2 are SGHRS and YFSETQ. The CDR3 is made up of 15 amino acids. The J segment lost 5 bases and the V segment lost 4 bases, leaving 5 bases of the junction unmatched. V gene TRBV5-1 combines with J gene TRBJ2-4, with 11 bases lining up with TRBD2. This TCR came from a man in his forties or fifties with glioma. Source: PBMCs, taken from a glioma patient whose treatment included an IDH1 peptide vaccine. The CDR3 bases are TGCGCCAGCAGCATACTAGCGGGAGCTCAAAACATTCAGTACTTC. Translating gives CASSILAGAQNIQYF.